One and the same sample provided the 28 T cell receptor beta chains below, sequenced in a study of T cells in Graves' hyperthyroidism and ophthalmopathy. Amplification of TCR beta CDR3 regions used RNA as the template. RT-PCR in the first round (using the HTBI primer set) targeted the TCR CDR3. One entry per CDR3 protein, called by TCRdb with MiXCR from the multiplex PCR reads. This sample has roughly 500,000 distinct CDR3 sequences; around 50% occur once, and the top ten carry roughly 45%. Sample: peripheral blood or thyroid tissue (not recorded which). The source of these receptors is an adult woman with Graves' disease, either hyperthyroidism or ophthalmopathy (not recorded which).

This clonotype came up many times. The rearrangement joins TRBV29-1 to TRBJ1-2, with D unresolved. Trimming took off 4 bases at V and 1 base at J, with 13 bases between the two ends. The CDR3 is 14 residues long. In germline, CDR1 is SQVTM, CDR2 ANQGSEA. DNA of the CDR3: TGCAGCGTTGTTATGGGCGGCATTAACTATGGCTACACCTTC. Its translation is CSVVMGGINYGYTF.

This clonotype was counted many times. V usage is TRBV11-2 and J usage is TRBJ2-7; TRBD1 matches at 9 bases. Trimming at V came to 8 bases and at J to 2 bases, leaving 4 bases not matched to a gene. CDR3 length equals 13 residues. The germline V gene encodes CDR1 SGHAT and CDR2 FQNNGV. The CDR3 is CASRDREPYEQYF. CDR3 sequence (DNA): TGTGCCAGCCGGGACAGGGAACCCTACGAGCAGTACTTC. Together with reference TRBV11-2 and TRBJ2-7, the CDR3 gives the full variable domain: EAGVAQSPRYKIIEKRQSVAFWCNPISGHATLYWYQQILGQGPKLLIQFQNNGVVDDSQLPKDRFSAERLKGVDSTLKIQPAKLEDSAVYLCASRDREPYEQYFGPGTRLTVT.

In this sample, this clonotype turned up many times. The chain has TRBV15 and TRBJ1-4, with a tentative D call TRBD1 (5 bases). This CDR3 is built from 14 residues. V was pared by 5 bases and J by 7 bases, with 14 bases between. Looked up from germline, CDR1 is LNHNV and CDR2 is YYDKDF (reference sequence). DNA for the CDR3: TGTGCCACCAGCGAGGTAGGGGCGCGTGAAAAACTGTTTTTT. It encodes CATSEVGAREKLFF. Full variable domain (rest looked up from reference TRBV15 and TRBJ1-4): DAMVIQNPRYQVTQFGKPVTLSCSQTLNHNVMYWYQQKSSQAPKLLFHYYDKDFNNEADTPDNFQSRRPNTSFCFLDIRSPGLGDTAMYLCATSEVGAREKLFFGSGTQLSVL.

This clonotype was found many times. The V gene is TRBV20-1, the J gene TRBJ1-5, with 7 bases lining up with TRBD1. Looked up from germline, CDR1 is DFQATT and CDR2 is SNEGSKA (reference sequence). This CDR3 is 15 amino acids long. After removal of 0 bases from V and 2 bases from J, the junction contained 4 bases not matched to a gene. The chain's CDR3 is CSARDAGQGNQPQHF. The CDR3 coding sequence is TGCAGTGCTAGAGATGCCGGACAGGGCAATCAGCCCCAGCATTTT.

This clonotype has only a few counts. The rearrangement links TRBV2 to TRBJ2-7; D call uncertain. Germline V gene data show CDR1 as SNHLY and CDR2 as FYNNEI. With 5 bases removed from V and 7 bases from J, the gap between germline ends came to 3 bases. CDR3 length: 9 residues. CDR3 loop: CASSMEQYF. DNA for the CDR3: TGTGCCAGCAGTATGGAGCAGTACTTC.

This clonotype was observed many times. The CDR3 nucleotides read TGTGCCAGCAGCCCCGGGGGACTAGCGGGACTCCGGCCTGGGGCCAACGTCCTGACTTTC. Protein product: CASSPGGLAGLRPGANVLTF. The chain employs TRBV9 and TRBJ2-6; TRBD2 matches 13 bases. V dropped 4 bases and J dropped 2; count of bases not matched to a gene: 12. Germline-derived CDR1 and CDR2 are SGDLS and YYNGEE. This CDR3 spans 20 amino acids. The complete variable domain, with remaining parts taken from reference TRBV9 and TRBJ2-6, reads DSGVTQTPKHLITATGQRVTLRCSPRSGDLSVYWYQQSLDQGLQFLIQYYNGEERAKGNILERFSAQQFPDLHSELNLSSLELGDSALYFCASSPGGLAGLRPGANVLTFGAGSRLTVL.

The chain combines TRBV15 with TRBJ2-7; D might be TRBD1 or TRBD2, each matching 7 bases. V was shortened by 1 base and J by 5 bases, with 12 bases between the two germline ends. This CDR3 region has 14 residues. Per the germline V gene, CDR1 is LNHNV and CDR2 is YYDKDF (reference sequence). CDR3 nucleotide sequence: TGTGCCACCAGCAGAGTGGGAGGGGGCGACGAGCAGTACTTC. Encoded protein: CATSRVGGGDEQYF. The complete variable domain, with remaining parts taken from reference TRBV15 and TRBJ2-7, reads DAMVIQNPRYQVTQFGKPVTLSCSQTLNHNVMYWYQQKSSQAPKLLFHYYDKDFNNEADTPDNFQSRRPNTSFCFLDIRSPGLGDTAMYLCATSRVGGGDEQYFGPGTRLTVT.

The gene calls are TRBV7-9 and TRBJ2-1, with D possibly matching TRBD2 (7 bases). This CDR3 region has 13 residues. V shed 6 bases and J shed 6 bases, with 12 bases lying between them. Germline CDR1 and CDR2: SEHNR and FQNEAQ (reference sequence). The DNA of the CDR3 is TGTGCCAGCAGATTGGGAGGGGGCAATGAGCAGTTCTTC. Amino acids: CASRLGGGNEQFF. The whole variable domain, filled in from reference TRBV7-9 and TRBJ2-1, reads DTGVSQNPRHKITKRGQNVTFRCDPISEHNRLYWYRQTLGQGPEFLTYFQNEAQLEKSRLLSDRFSAERPKGSFSTLEIQRTEQGDSAMYLCASRLGGGNEQFFGPGTRLTVL.

The V gene is TRBV28, the J gene TRBJ1-2, with D hard to call. Germline CDR1 and CDR2: MDHEN and SYDVKM. The CDR3 consists of 13 residues. V was trimmed by 3 bases and J by 7 bases, leaving 12 bases between them. CDR3 amino acids: CASSFPGRGGYTF. DNA of the CDR3: TGTGCCAGCAGTTTTCCCGGCAGAGGTGGCTACACCTTC.

The gene calls are TRBV7-9 and TRBJ1-6, with D unclear. The germline V gene encodes CDR1 SEHNR and CDR2 FQNEAQ (reference sequence). The CDR3 is made up of 14 amino acids. V was shortened by 6 bases and J by 2 bases, with 8 bases between the two germline ends. CDR3 in amino acids: CASSFQTYNSPLHF. CDR3 coding DNA: TGTGCCAGCAGTTTTCAGACCTATAATTCACCCCTCCACTTT. The variable domain in full, with the rest retrieved from reference TRBV7-9 and TRBJ1-6, is DTGVSQNPRHKITKRGQNVTFRCDPISEHNRLYWYRQTLGQGPEFLTYFQNEAQLEKSRLLSDRFSAERPKGSFSTLEIQRTEQGDSAMYLCASSFQTYNSPLHFGNGTRLTVT.

This clonotype was recorded only once. The chain has TRBV11-2 and TRBJ1-3; D is ambiguous. Germline V gives CDR1 SGHAT, CDR2 FQNNGV. V shed 0 bases and J shed 0 bases, with 9 bases lying between them. This CDR3 has 16 amino acids. CDR3 in amino acids: CASSLDPLSSGNTIYF. The DNA for the CDR3 is TGTGCCAGCAGCTTAGATCCCCTCAGCTCTGGAAACACCATATATTTT.

In its sample, this clonotype was seen many times. The V gene is TRBV5-1, the J gene TRBJ1-1, with 11 bases lining up with TRBD1. Germline CDR1 reads SGHRS; CDR2 reads YFSETQ. The CDR3 runs 16 residues. Unmatched junction bases numbered 5, after V lost 4 bases and J lost 0 bases. CDR3 bases: TGCGCCAGCAGCCCGGGGGACAGGGGGATGAACACTGAAGCTTTCTTT. It codes for CASSPGDRGMNTEAFF.

This rearrangement joins TRBV10-2 to TRBJ1-1, with D hard to call. Germline lookup yields CDR1 WSHSY and CDR2 SAAADI. The CDR3 has 11 amino acids. V was shortened by 7 bases and J by 5 bases, with 8 bases between the two germline ends. CDR3 sequence: CASTGRTEAFF. The CDR3 DNA reads TGCGCCAGCACCGGGAGGACTGAAGCTTTCTTT.

This clonotype was seen many times. V usage is TRBV12-3 or TRBV12-4 and J usage is TRBJ1-2; D is unclear. This CDR3 is built from 13 residues. Trimming took 1 base from V and 6 from J, leaving 9 bases between them. The CDR3 sequence: CASSLGRIDGYTF. CDR3 bases: TGTGCCAGCAGTTTAGGCAGGATTGATGGCTACACCTTC.

V is TRBV7-3 and J is TRBJ1-2; maybe TRBD1 (6 bases). Germline V gene data show CDR1 as SGHTA and CDR2 as FQGTGA. V was trimmed by 5 bases and J by 8 bases, leaving 24 bases between them. The CDR3 has 16 residues. The CDR3 sequence: CASSPRRVIGGHGYTF. CDR3 sequence (DNA): TGTGCCAGCAGCCCACGGAGGGTAATTGGGGGGCACGGCTACACCTTC.

This clonotype appeared a few times. V and J are TRBV20-1 and TRBJ1-1, with a possible D match to TRBD1 (5 bases). The length of the CDR3 is 14 residues. Trimming pared 6 bases from V and 1 base from J, leaving 15 bases between. Germline V gene sequence: CDR1 DFQATT, CDR2 SNEGSKA (reference sequence). CDR3 nucleotide sequence: TGCAGTGCGCAGTTGGGACGGCAGAACACTGAAGCTTTCTTT. Protein product: CSAQLGRQNTEAFF.

This clonotype came up many times. The V and J genes are TRBV6-5 and TRBJ2-7; D possibly corresponds to TRBD1 (5 bases). This CDR3 is built from 14 residues. Germline V gene data show CDR1 as MNHEY and CDR2 as SVGAGI. V lost 6 bases and J lost 1, with 13 bases in between. The DNA of the CDR3 is TGTGCCAGCAGCATTAACGGACAATCCTACGAGCAGTACTTC. Its translation: CASSINGQSYEQYF.

The chain links TRBV2 to TRBJ2-5; tentatively, D is TRBD1 (5 bases). Per germline, CDR1 SNHLY and CDR2 FYNNEI. This CDR3 has 14 amino acids. Trimming left V 4 bases short and J 1 base short, with 10 bases between. This CDR3 is CASSAFQGQETQYF. CDR3 in DNA: TGTGCCAGCAGTGCGTTTCAGGGCCAAGAGACCCAGTACTTC. The variable domain in full, with the rest retrieved from reference TRBV2 and TRBJ2-5, is EPEVTQTPSHQVTQMGQEVILRCVPISNHLYFYWYRQILGQKVEFLVSFYNNEISEKSEIFDDQFSVERPDGSNFTLKIRSTKLEDSAMYFCASSAFQGQETQYFGPGTRLLVL.

The chain employs TRBV7-9 and TRBJ1-2; D is uncertain. The CDR3 loop spans 13 amino acids. Germline assignment: CDR1 SEHNR and CDR2 FQNEAQ (reference sequence). V was shortened by 5 bases and J by 8 bases, with 15 bases between the two germline ends. The CDR3 is CASSPQTSFGYTF. CDR3 sequence (DNA): TGTGCCAGCAGCCCACAAACTTCCTTCGGCTACACCTTC.

A remark on this clonotype: It may be a read error: a sequence one base away is much more abundant. The chain combines TRBV2 with TRBJ1-5; TRBD1 is a possible D gene (6 bases). Germline loops: CDR1 SNHLY, CDR2 FYNNEI. CDR3 length: 16 amino acids. V was cut by 6 bases and J by 7 bases, with 22 bases left in between. The CDR3 DNA is TGTGCCAGCAGCAAGGGGGTCGTGGGAGTAAGGCAGCCCCAGCATTTT. It is translated as CASSKGVVGVRQPQHF.

The gene calls are TRBV7-6 and TRBJ2-5; no firm D call. CDR1 and CDR2 from the germline V gene are SGHVS and FNYEAQ. The germline V and J ends were trimmed by 5 bases and 2 bases, with 15 bases remaining between them. This CDR3 contains 15 residues. This CDR3 reads CASSDPRYAQETQYF. Here the CDR3 DNA reads TGTGCCAGCAGCGACCCTAGATATGCTCAAGAGACCCAGTACTTC. The variable domain in full, completed from reference TRBV7-6 and TRBJ2-5, reads GAGVSQSPRYKVTKRGQDVALRCDPISGHVSLYWYRQALGQGPEFLTYFNYEAQQDKSGLPNDRFSAERPEGSISTLTIQRTEQRDSAMYRCASSDPRYAQETQYFGPGTRLLVL.

This clonotype has ten or more counts. This chain connects TRBV11-2 to TRBJ1-1, with D possibly being TRBD1 (5 bases). Germline lookup yields CDR1 SGHAT and CDR2 FQNNGV. The CDR3 has 13 amino acids. V was trimmed by 6 bases and J by 5 bases, leaving 13 bases between them. The CDR3 DNA sequence: TGTGCCAGCAGTATCGCAGGGAGGACTGAAGCTTTCTTT. It yields the protein CASSIAGRTEAFF.

This clonotype was counted ten times or more. This chain links TRBV12-3 or TRBV12-4 with TRBJ1-2, with D unresolved. Between the trimmed V and J ends, which lost 1 base and 4 bases, there was a span of 4 bases. The CDR3 is 12 residues long. The CDR3 bases are TGTGCCAGCAGTTTAGTCGGCTATGGCTACACCTTC. This encodes CASSLVGYGYTF.

The rearrangement uses TRBV7-8 and TRBJ2-6, with D perhaps matching TRBD2 (5 bases). V lost 5 bases and J 4 bases, leaving 12 bases between the germline ends. There are 15 residues in the CDR3. Germline-derived CDR1 and CDR2 are SGHVS and FQNEAQ. Written as DNA, the CDR3 is TGTGCCAGCAGCGCTGATTCGGGAGGGGCCAACGTCCTGACTTTC. It is translated as CASSADSGGANVLTF.

About this clonotype: Just one base apart from a much larger clone, this may be a read error. This chain uses TRBV5-1 with TRBJ1-1; TRBD1 is a possible D gene (5 bases). The ends were cut back, 9 bases at V and 2 bases at J, with 17 bases in the middle. CDR1 and CDR2 from the germline V gene are SGHRS and YFSETQ. This CDR3 has 14 amino acids. The CDR3 region has the DNA TGCGCCACCCAACAGGACCCCACAAACACTGAAGCTTTCTTT. Encoded protein: CATQQDPTNTEAFF.

This clonotype was detected ten times or more. The chain is built from TRBV6-5 and TRBJ2-5, with 11 bases aligning to TRBD2. The junction had 10 bases not matched to a gene; V was cut back by 5 bases and J by 5 bases. Germline V gene data show CDR1 as MNHEY and CDR2 as SVGAGI. The CDR3 sequence is 16 residues long. The CDR3 DNA sequence: TGTGCCAGCAGTGCCACACTAGCGGGAGTAAAGGAGACCCAGTACTTC. Protein sequence: CASSATLAGVKETQYF.

The CDR3 reads CAISDQELHYGYTF. The DNA of the CDR3 is TGTGCCATCAGTGACCAGGAATTACACTATGGCTACACCTTC. The J gene is TRBJ1-2, the V gene TRBV10-3; D gene uncertain. CDR3 length: 14 amino acids. The V gene lost 3 bases and the J gene lost 3 bases, with 11 bases spanning the gap. The germline gives CDR1 ENHRY, CDR2 SYGVKD.

On this clonotype: Relative to the germline gene, one junction end is altered; a read error may explain this. This chain joins TRBV6-2 or TRBV6-3 and TRBJ1-1; D perhaps matches TRBD1 (6 bases). The germline V gene encodes CDR1 MNHEY and CDR2 SVGEGT. CDR3 size: 16 residues. CDR3 in amino acids: CASSNNLQGSNTEASF. The CDR3 nucleotides read TGTGCCAGCAGTAACAATCTACAGGGCTCGAACACTGAAGCTTCCTTT.